What follows describes a single TCR beta chain. This specimen belongs to a study of blood T cell repertoires in COVID-19. CDR1 and CDR2 from the germline V gene are SGHTA and FQGTGA. The CDR3 contains 16 residues. V gave up 2 bases and J gave up 5 bases; unmatched junction bases: 7. Sequenced by immunoSEQ multiplex PCR; TCRdb stores in-frame clones only, minus some. The data show roughly 140,000 clones, around 87% seen once. Sequencing used peripheral blood. The chain links TRBV7-3 to TRBJ2-5; 11 nucleotides agree with TRBD2. The TCR was taken from a woman aged 55-75 years with active COVID-19. CDR3 residues: CASSLGLAGGQETQYF. DNA for the CDR3: TGTGCCAGCAGCTTAGGTCTAGCGGGAGGTCAGGAGACCCAGTACTTC.